One T cell receptor beta chain is described in this entry. The data originate from a study of cytomegalovirus exposure and HLA in healthy donors. Clones were read by immunoSEQ multiplex PCR, and TCRdb kept only the in-frame ones, dropping some. Of 220,000 or so clones listed, just over 90% were seen once; the top ten hold more than 1%. The germline V gene has CDR1 SGHRS and CDR2 YFSETQ. Trimming pared 0 bases from V and 2 bases from J, leaving 11 bases between. The CDR3 runs 15 residues. The receptor's source is a woman under 30 in good health and CMV-seronegative. The chain uses TRBV5-1 and TRBJ1-2; tentatively, D is TRBD1 (6 bases). Sequencing was carried out using PBMCs. The CDR3 coding sequence is TGCGCCAGCAGCTTGGCCTGGGGGCCCAACTATGGCTACACCTTC. Amino acids: CASSLAWGPNYGYTF.